These T cell receptor beta chains were read from a single sample in a study of human T cells and chemical hapten exposure. Each CDR3 protein is one row after TCRdb ran MiXCR on the RACE reads. Counted here are fewer than 400,000 distinct CDR3 sequences, around 7% occurring once; the ten biggest clones make up around 8.4%. The starting material was whole blood, obtained in connection with sensitization to the hapten diphenylcyclopropenone (DPC). Source of these receptors: a woman aged 18-30 years with alopecia areata. Some clones in this sample may be carry-over from other donors' samples. Both conserved end residues are part of each CDR3. The D gene is left open where the match is weak. Clone size is given for some rows only: seen once, a few or many times, or a class if the clone is expanded.

cdr3_length: 13
v_call: TRBV7-9
d_call: .
clone_size: .
j_call: TRBJ2-7
cdr3_nt: TGTGCCAGCAGCATCAGCGCATTCTACGAGCAGTACTTC
cdr3_aa: CASSISAFYEQYF

cdr3_length: 14
v_call: TRBV15
d_call: TRBD1
clone_size: .
j_call: TRBJ1-1
cdr3_nt: TGTGCCACCAGCCGTCGGACAGGGGAGCCTGAAGCTTTCTTT
cdr3_aa: CATSRRTGEPEAFF

cdr3_length: 14
v_call: TRBV13
d_call: .
clone_size: few
j_call: TRBJ1-4
cdr3_nt: TGTGCCAGCAGCCGGACAGTAACTAATGAAAAACTGTTTTTT
cdr3_aa: CASSRTVTNEKLFF

cdr3_length: 15
v_call: TRBV7-2
d_call: TRBD1
clone_size: few
j_call: TRBJ1-2
cdr3_nt: TGTGCCAGCAGACCCGCCCCCGGACAGGGTGATGGCTACACCTTC
cdr3_aa: CASRPAPGQGDGYTF

cdr3_length: 14
v_call: TRBV12-3/TRBV12-4
d_call: .
clone_size: many
j_call: TRBJ2-7
cdr3_nt: TGTGCCAGCAGTTTAGACCGGAAAGCCTACGAGCAGTACTTC
cdr3_aa: CASSLDRKAYEQYF

cdr3_length: 15
v_call: TRBV28
d_call: TRBD2
clone_size: .
j_call: TRBJ2-3
cdr3_nt: TGTGCCAGCAGGACTAGCGGGGCTAGCACAGATACGCAGTATTTT
cdr3_aa: CASRTSGASTDTQYF

cdr3_length: 15
v_call: TRBV3-1
d_call: TRBD1
clone_size: few
j_call: TRBJ1-4
cdr3_nt: TGTGCCAGCAGCGGAGGGACAGGAGGGTACGAAAAACTGTTTTTT
cdr3_aa: CASSGGTGGYEKLFF

cdr3_length: 13
v_call: TRBV28
d_call: .
clone_size: many
j_call: TRBJ2-5
cdr3_nt: TGTGCCAGCAGTCCGCCGACCGGAGAGACCCAGTACTTC
cdr3_aa: CASSPPTGETQYF

cdr3_length: 18
v_call: TRBV4-1
d_call: TRBD2
clone_size: .
j_call: TRBJ2-3
cdr3_nt: TGCGCCAGCAGCCAAGGGCGGGCTAGCGGGGGGCCGAGGGATACGCAGTATTTT
cdr3_aa: CASSQGRASGGPRDTQYF

cdr3_length: 16
v_call: TRBV7-3
d_call: TRBD2
clone_size: few
j_call: TRBJ2-3
cdr3_nt: TGTGCCAGCAGCTTATTCCCAGCGGGGGGGCCTGATACGCAGTATTTT
cdr3_aa: CASSLFPAGGPDTQYF

cdr3_length: 16
v_call: TRBV23-1
d_call: .
clone_size: few
j_call: TRBJ2-2
cdr3_nt: TGCGCCAGCAGTCAACGGCGACAGCCAGGCACCGGGGAGCTGTTTTTT
cdr3_aa: CASSQRRQPGTGELFF

cdr3_length: 18
v_call: TRBV10-3
d_call: TRBD1
clone_size: few
j_call: TRBJ1-6
cdr3_nt: TGTGCCATCAGGTCCGGGACAGGGGGCTCCGGTGGGGATTCACCCCTCCACTTT
cdr3_aa: CAIRSGTGGSGGDSPLHF

cdr3_length: 14
v_call: TRBV11-2
d_call: .
clone_size: .
j_call: TRBJ1-2
cdr3_nt: TGTGCCAGCAGTCCTAAGAGCCTCTATGGGGACTACACCTTC
cdr3_aa: CASSPKSLYGDYTF

cdr3_length: 14
v_call: TRBV20-1
d_call: .
clone_size: .
j_call: TRBJ1-4
cdr3_nt: TGCAGTGCTATTTACAGAGGGGTTGGAGAAAAACTGTTTTTT
cdr3_aa: CSAIYRGVGEKLFF

cdr3_length: 14
v_call: TRBV11-2
d_call: .
clone_size: .
j_call: TRBJ1-1
cdr3_nt: TGTGCCAGCAGCTTTAGGGGCCTGAGTACTGAAGCTTTCTTT
cdr3_aa: CASSFRGLSTEAFF

cdr3_length: 16
v_call: TRBV5-1
d_call: .
clone_size: few
j_call: TRBJ1-3
cdr3_nt: TGCGCCAGCAGCCTCACGACAGACCCAAGGGGTGGCACCATATATTTT
cdr3_aa: CASSLTTDPRGGTIYF

cdr3_length: 15
v_call: TRBV12-3/TRBV12-4
d_call: .
clone_size: many
j_call: TRBJ1-4
cdr3_nt: TGTGCCAGCAAGGCGCGGGGAGGGGCTACCGAAAAACTGTTTTTT
cdr3_aa: CASKARGGATEKLFF

cdr3_length: 16
v_call: TRBV5-6
d_call: .
clone_size: many
j_call: TRBJ2-3
cdr3_nt: TGTGCCAGCAGCTTTATTTTCCCGTCTGGCACAGATACGCAGTATTTT
cdr3_aa: CASSFIFPSGTDTQYF

cdr3_length: 13
v_call: TRBV20-1
d_call: TRBD1
clone_size: few
j_call: TRBJ2-1
cdr3_nt: TGCAGTGCCGGGACAGGATCCTACAATGAGCAGTTCTTC
cdr3_aa: CSAGTGSYNEQFF

cdr3_length: 16
v_call: TRBV28
d_call: .
clone_size: few
j_call: TRBJ1-2
cdr3_nt: TGTGCCAGCAGCTTAATTGGGGGGGCCATCAACTATGGCTACACCTTC
cdr3_aa: CASSLIGGAINYGYTF

cdr3_length: 13
v_call: TRBV19
d_call: TRBD1
clone_size: .
j_call: TRBJ1-2
cdr3_nt: TGTGCCAGTAGCGGACAGGTCCTAGATGGCTACACCTTC
cdr3_aa: CASSGQVLDGYTF

cdr3_length: 11
v_call: TRBV6-2/TRBV6-3
d_call: .
clone_size: few
j_call: TRBJ1-6
cdr3_nt: TGTGCCAGTCAACGCGATTCACCCCTCCACTTT
cdr3_aa: CASQRDSPLHF

cdr3_length: 16
v_call: TRBV7-9
d_call: .
clone_size: many
j_call: TRBJ2-6
cdr3_nt: TGTGCCAGCAGCCGAAAACAGGACTCTGGGGCCAACGTCCTGACTTTC
cdr3_aa: CASSRKQDSGANVLTF

cdr3_length: 17
v_call: TRBV5-5
d_call: TRBD2
clone_size: many
j_call: TRBJ2-3
cdr3_nt: TGTGCCAGCAGCCCTGGGACTAGCGGGGGGGGCACAGATACGCAGTATTTT
cdr3_aa: CASSPGTSGGGTDTQYF

cdr3_length: 16
v_call: TRBV27
d_call: TRBD2
clone_size: many
j_call: TRBJ2-3
cdr3_nt: TGTGCCAGCAGTTATAAGCGGGGCTTAAGCACAGATACGCAGTATTTT
cdr3_aa: CASSYKRGLSTDTQYF

cdr3_length: 17
v_call: TRBV5-1
d_call: TRBD2
clone_size: few
j_call: TRBJ2-5
cdr3_nt: TGCGCCAGCAGCTTGGCTGGGACTAGCGGGGTCCGGGAGACCCAGTACTTC
cdr3_aa: CASSLAGTSGVRETQYF

cdr3_length: 16
v_call: TRBV3-1
d_call: TRBD2
clone_size: .
j_call: TRBJ2-7
cdr3_nt: TGTGCCAGCAGCCAAGGACTAGCGGGGGTCCCAGGCGAGCAGTACTTC
cdr3_aa: CASSQGLAGVPGEQYF

cdr3_length: 13
v_call: TRBV16
d_call: .
clone_size: many
j_call: TRBJ1-5
cdr3_nt: TGTGCCAGCAGCCAATACGACGATCAGCCCCAGCATTTT
cdr3_aa: CASSQYDDQPQHF

cdr3_length: 14
v_call: TRBV20-1
d_call: TRBD2
clone_size: many
j_call: TRBJ2-3
cdr3_nt: TGCAGTGCTATTAGCGGGGGGGCACCAGATACGCAGTATTTT
cdr3_aa: CSAISGGAPDTQYF

cdr3_length: 14
v_call: TRBV4-2
d_call: .
clone_size: few
j_call: TRBJ1-4
cdr3_nt: TGTGCCAGCAGACTGAGACTGGTTAATGAAAAACTGTTTTTT
cdr3_aa: CASRLRLVNEKLFF

cdr3_length: 16
v_call: TRBV4-1
d_call: .
clone_size: many
j_call: TRBJ2-2
cdr3_nt: TGCGCCAGCAGCCCTTCGGGTAGCCTCGTCACCGGGGAGCTGTTTTTT
cdr3_aa: CASSPSGSLVTGELFF

cdr3_length: 13
v_call: TRBV3-1
d_call: .
clone_size: few
j_call: TRBJ1-1
cdr3_nt: TGTGCCAGCAGCTCGGGGACAAAAACTGAAGCTTTCTTT
cdr3_aa: CASSSGTKTEAFF

cdr3_length: 14
v_call: TRBV20-1
d_call: TRBD2
clone_size: .
j_call: TRBJ2-5
cdr3_nt: TGCAGTGCTAGAGACCCCGGGACTAGCGGGTTCCAGTACTTC
cdr3_aa: CSARDPGTSGFQYF

cdr3_length: 14
v_call: TRBV10-3
d_call: TRBD1
clone_size: many
j_call: TRBJ2-3
cdr3_nt: TGTGCCACCGCCGACAGGGGATACGCAGATACGCAGTATTTT
cdr3_aa: CATADRGYADTQYF

cdr3_length: 14
v_call: TRBV7-2
d_call: .
clone_size: .
j_call: TRBJ1-2
cdr3_nt: TGTGCCAGCAGCTTACACCCTACAGGGAACGGCTACACCTTC
cdr3_aa: CASSLHPTGNGYTF

cdr3_length: 13
v_call: TRBV13
d_call: .
clone_size: many
j_call: TRBJ2-3
cdr3_nt: TGTGCCAGCAGCTTACCCCTCACAGATACGCAGTATTTT
cdr3_aa: CASSLPLTDTQYF

cdr3_length: 13
v_call: TRBV29-1
d_call: TRBD1
clone_size: few
j_call: TRBJ2-7
cdr3_nt: TGCAGCGTTGTTAGGGGGCCTACCTACGAGCAGTACTTC
cdr3_aa: CSVVRGPTYEQYF

cdr3_length: 15
v_call: TRBV29-1
d_call: TRBD1
clone_size: many
j_call: TRBJ2-7
cdr3_nt: TGCAGCGTTGAAGGGGTTCGACAGGGGCGGGACGAGCAGTACTTC
cdr3_aa: CSVEGVRQGRDEQYF

cdr3_length: 14
v_call: TRBV6-5
d_call: TRBD1
clone_size: many
j_call: TRBJ1-1
cdr3_nt: TGTGCCAGCAGTTACACTGGACAGGGCACTGAAGCTTTCTTT
cdr3_aa: CASSYTGQGTEAFF

cdr3_length: 16
v_call: TRBV28
d_call: .
clone_size: few
j_call: TRBJ2-7
cdr3_nt: TGTGCCAGCAGTTCCCCCGGGACAAGGAGCTCCTACGAGCAGTACTTC
cdr3_aa: CASSSPGTRSSYEQYF

cdr3_length: 14
v_call: TRBV3-1
d_call: .
clone_size: many
j_call: TRBJ2-7
cdr3_nt: TGTGCCAGCAGCCCCGGGGCCGACTCCTACGAGCAGTACTTC
cdr3_aa: CASSPGADSYEQYF

cdr3_length: 16
v_call: TRBV6-5
d_call: .
clone_size: few
j_call: TRBJ2-7
cdr3_nt: TGTGCCAGCAGACCCACCATAAATGGGGTAAGCTACGAGCAGTACTTC
cdr3_aa: CASRPTINGVSYEQYF

cdr3_length: 14
v_call: TRBV7-2
d_call: TRBD2
clone_size: .
j_call: TRBJ2-7
cdr3_nt: TGTGCCAGCAGCTCGGACGTGAAGCGGGGAGAGCAGTACTTC
cdr3_aa: CASSSDVKRGEQYF

cdr3_length: 17
v_call: TRBV4-1
d_call: .
clone_size: .
j_call: TRBJ1-6
cdr3_nt: TGCGCCAGCAGCCAAGGGGTATTAAGCTCCTATAATTCACCCCTCCACTTT
cdr3_aa: CASSQGVLSSYNSPLHF

cdr3_length: 14
v_call: TRBV29-1
d_call: TRBD1
clone_size: many
j_call: TRBJ1-1
cdr3_nt: TGCAGCGTCGCCACGGGACAGGGGGTAACTGAAGCTTTCTTT
cdr3_aa: CSVATGQGVTEAFF

cdr3_length: 13
v_call: TRBV12-3/TRBV12-4
d_call: TRBD1
clone_size: few
j_call: TRBJ1-1
cdr3_nt: TGTGCCAGCAGCACAGGGGTGCACACTGAAGCTTTCTTT
cdr3_aa: CASSTGVHTEAFF

cdr3_length: 10
v_call: TRBV29-1
d_call: .
clone_size: .
j_call: TRBJ1-1
cdr3_nt: TGCAGCGTGATCACCCCCAGCGCTTTCTTT
cdr3_aa: CSVITPSAFF

cdr3_length: 16
v_call: TRBV4-2
d_call: TRBD2
clone_size: .
j_call: TRBJ2-1
cdr3_nt: TGTGCCAGCAGCCTCACACCGGGACTAGCGGGGGGGCCGCCGTTCTTC
cdr3_aa: CASSLTPGLAGGPPFF

cdr3_length: 13
v_call: TRBV20-1
d_call: .
clone_size: .
j_call: TRBJ2-7
cdr3_nt: TGCAGTGCTAGACTGGGACCGCAGTACGAGCAGTACTTC
cdr3_aa: CSARLGPQYEQYF

cdr3_length: 15
v_call: TRBV6-2/TRBV6-3
d_call: .
clone_size: many
j_call: TRBJ1-5
cdr3_nt: TGTGCCAGCAGTCCCGGAGGGGAACCCAATCAGCCCCAGCATTTT
cdr3_aa: CASSPGGEPNQPQHF

cdr3_length: 15
v_call: TRBV2
d_call: .
clone_size: few
j_call: TRBJ1-6
cdr3_nt: TGTGCCAGCAGTGTATCGCAGGGTCAGAATTCACCCCTCCACTTT
cdr3_aa: CASSVSQGQNSPLHF

cdr3_length: 15
v_call: TRBV5-1
d_call: TRBD1
clone_size: few
j_call: TRBJ2-4
cdr3_nt: TGCGCCAGCAGCTCTGGTCGGGACAGGGCAAACATTCAGTACTTC
cdr3_aa: CASSSGRDRANIQYF

cdr3_length: 17
v_call: TRBV15
d_call: .
clone_size: .
j_call: TRBJ2-5
cdr3_nt: TGTGCCACCAGCAGAGATGGGCCGCGACAGACTTTAGGGACCCAGTACTTC
cdr3_aa: CATSRDGPRQTLGTQYF

cdr3_length: 14
v_call: TRBV3-1
d_call: TRBD1
clone_size: few
j_call: TRBJ1-2
cdr3_nt: TGTGCCAGCAGCCAATGGGACAGGATCTATGGCTACACCTTC
cdr3_aa: CASSQWDRIYGYTF

cdr3_length: 14
v_call: TRBV18
d_call: TRBD1
clone_size: few
j_call: TRBJ2-5
cdr3_nt: TGTGCCAGCTCACCGGACAGGAAAGGGGAGACCCAGTACTTC
cdr3_aa: CASSPDRKGETQYF

cdr3_length: 14
v_call: TRBV25-1
d_call: .
clone_size: many
j_call: TRBJ2-3
cdr3_nt: TGTGCCAGCAGTGGATTAGGGAGCACAGATACGCAGTATTTT
cdr3_aa: CASSGLGSTDTQYF

cdr3_length: 17
v_call: TRBV6-5
d_call: .
clone_size: many
j_call: TRBJ1-1
cdr3_nt: TGTGCCAGCAGTTACGTTGACATCTCAGATTTGAACACTGAAGCTTTCTTT
cdr3_aa: CASSYVDISDLNTEAFF

cdr3_length: 14
v_call: TRBV12-3/TRBV12-4
d_call: TRBD1
clone_size: many
j_call: TRBJ1-5
cdr3_nt: TGTGCCAGCAGAGCCCCGACAGGGATTCAGCCCCAGCATTTT
cdr3_aa: CASRAPTGIQPQHF

cdr3_length: 13
v_call: TRBV6-5
d_call: TRBD1
clone_size: .
j_call: TRBJ1-2
cdr3_nt: TGTGCCAGCAGCTCCGGGACAGTCTATGGCTACACCTTC
cdr3_aa: CASSSGTVYGYTF